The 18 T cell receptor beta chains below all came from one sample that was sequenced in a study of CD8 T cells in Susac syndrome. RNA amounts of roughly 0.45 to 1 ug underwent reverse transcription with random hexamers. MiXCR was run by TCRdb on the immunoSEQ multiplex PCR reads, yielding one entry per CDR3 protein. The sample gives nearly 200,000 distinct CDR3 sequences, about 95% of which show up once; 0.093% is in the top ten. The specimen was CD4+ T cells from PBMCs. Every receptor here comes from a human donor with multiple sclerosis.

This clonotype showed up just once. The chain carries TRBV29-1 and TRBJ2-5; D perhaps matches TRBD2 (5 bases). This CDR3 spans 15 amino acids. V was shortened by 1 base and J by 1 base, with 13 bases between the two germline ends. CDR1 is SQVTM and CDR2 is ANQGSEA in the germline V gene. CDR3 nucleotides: TGCAGCGTTGAAGTTCCTCCGGGGAGCCAAGAGACCCAGTACTTC. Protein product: CSVEVPPGSQETQYF.

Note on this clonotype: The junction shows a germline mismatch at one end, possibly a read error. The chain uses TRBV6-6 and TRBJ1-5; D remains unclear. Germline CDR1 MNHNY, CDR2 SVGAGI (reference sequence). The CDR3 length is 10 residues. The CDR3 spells CASGYQPQHF. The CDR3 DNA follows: TGTGCCAGCGGTTATCAGCCCCAGCATTTT.

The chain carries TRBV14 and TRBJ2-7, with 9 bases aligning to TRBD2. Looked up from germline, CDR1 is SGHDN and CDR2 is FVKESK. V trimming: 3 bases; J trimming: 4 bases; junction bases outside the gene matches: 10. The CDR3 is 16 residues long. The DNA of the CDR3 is TGTGCCAGCAGCCAGACCCTCAGCGGGAGGTATTACGAGCAGTACTTC. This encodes CASSQTLSGRYYEQYF. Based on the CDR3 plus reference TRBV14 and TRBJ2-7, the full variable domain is EAGVTQFPSHSVIEKGQTVTLRCDPISGHDNLYWYRRVMGKEIKFLLHFVKESKQDESGMPNNRFLAERTGGTYSTLKVQPAELEDSGVYFCASSQTLSGRYYEQYFGPGTRLTVT.

Here the CDR3 reads CASSSTSFPGLVGETQYF. For the CDR3, the DNA is TGTGCCAGCAGCTCCACCTCATTCCCGGGACTAGTTGGTGAGACCCAGTACTTC. This chain connects TRBV11-2 to TRBJ2-5, with 8 bases identical to TRBD2. Germline CDR1 SGHAT, CDR2 FQNNGV. J lost 5 bases, V lost 4 bases, and 18 bases had no gene match. CDR3 length equals 18 residues.

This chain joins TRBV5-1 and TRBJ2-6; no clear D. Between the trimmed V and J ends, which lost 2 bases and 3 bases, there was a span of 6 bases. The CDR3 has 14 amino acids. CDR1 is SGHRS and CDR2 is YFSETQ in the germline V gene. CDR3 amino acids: CASSFLYGANVLTF. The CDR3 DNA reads TGCGCCAGCAGCTTTTTGTATGGGGCCAACGTCCTGACTTTC.

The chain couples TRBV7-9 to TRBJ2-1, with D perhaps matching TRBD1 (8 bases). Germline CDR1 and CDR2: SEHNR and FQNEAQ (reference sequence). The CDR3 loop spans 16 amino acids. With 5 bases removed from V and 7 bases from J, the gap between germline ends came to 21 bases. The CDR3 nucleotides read TGTGCCAGCAGCCCTACCGGGGGGACAGGAAGGAATGAGCAGTTCTTC. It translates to CASSPTGGTGRNEQFF.

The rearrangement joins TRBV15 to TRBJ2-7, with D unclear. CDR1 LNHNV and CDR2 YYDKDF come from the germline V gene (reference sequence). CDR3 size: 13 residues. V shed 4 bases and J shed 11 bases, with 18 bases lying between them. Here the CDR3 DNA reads TGTGCCACCAGCACCAGCCCCCTGTATTGGGAGTACTTC. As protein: CATSTSPLYWEYF.

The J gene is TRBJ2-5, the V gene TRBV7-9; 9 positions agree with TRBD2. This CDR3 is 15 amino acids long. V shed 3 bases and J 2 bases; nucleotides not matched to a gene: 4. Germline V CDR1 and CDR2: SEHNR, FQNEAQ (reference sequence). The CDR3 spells CASSFWTSEQETQYF. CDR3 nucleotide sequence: TGTGCCAGCAGCTTCTGGACTAGCGAGCAAGAGACCCAGTACTTC. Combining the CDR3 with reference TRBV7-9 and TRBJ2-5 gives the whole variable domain DTGVSQNPRHKITKRGQNVTFRCDPISEHNRLYWYRQTLGQGPEFLTYFQNEAQLEKSRLLSDRFSAERPKGSFSTLEIQRTEQGDSAMYLCASSFWTSEQETQYFGPGTRLLVL.

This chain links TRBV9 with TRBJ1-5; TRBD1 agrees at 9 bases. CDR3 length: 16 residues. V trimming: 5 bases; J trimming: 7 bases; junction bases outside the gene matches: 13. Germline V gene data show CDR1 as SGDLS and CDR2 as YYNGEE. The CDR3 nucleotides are TGTGCCAGCAGTGACTTCCGGGACAGGGCACGACAGCCCCAGCATTTT. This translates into CASSDFRDRARQPQHF.

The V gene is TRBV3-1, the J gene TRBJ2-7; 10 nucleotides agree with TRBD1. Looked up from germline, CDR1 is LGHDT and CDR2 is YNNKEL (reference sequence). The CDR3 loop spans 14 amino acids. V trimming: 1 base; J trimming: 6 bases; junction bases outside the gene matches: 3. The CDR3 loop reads CASSQVTGGGEQYF. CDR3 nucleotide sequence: TGTGCCAGCAGCCAAGTGACAGGGGGCGGCGAGCAGTACTTC.

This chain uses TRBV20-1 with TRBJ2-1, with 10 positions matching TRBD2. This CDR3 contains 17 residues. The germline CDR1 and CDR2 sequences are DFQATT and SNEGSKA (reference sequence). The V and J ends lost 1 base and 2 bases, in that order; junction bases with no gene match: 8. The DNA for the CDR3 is TGCAGTGCTAGAGGAGCGGGAGGGTACCTCCCCTACAATGAGCAGTTCTTC. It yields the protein CSARGAGGYLPYNEQFF.

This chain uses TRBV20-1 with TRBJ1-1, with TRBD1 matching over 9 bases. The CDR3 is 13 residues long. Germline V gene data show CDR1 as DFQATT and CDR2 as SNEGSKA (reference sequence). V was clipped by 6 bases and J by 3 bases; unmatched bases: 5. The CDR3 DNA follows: TGCAGTGCCACAGGGGGCTTGGACACTGAAGCTTTCTTT. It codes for CSATGGLDTEAFF.

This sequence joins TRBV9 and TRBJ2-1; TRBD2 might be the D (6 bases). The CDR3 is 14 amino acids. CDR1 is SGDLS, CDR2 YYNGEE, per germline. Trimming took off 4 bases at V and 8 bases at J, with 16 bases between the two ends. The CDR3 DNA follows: TGTGCCAGCAGCATGGGACTCGCAGGCGATGAGCAGTTCTTC. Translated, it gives CASSMGLAGDEQFF. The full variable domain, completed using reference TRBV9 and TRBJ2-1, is DSGVTQTPKHLITATGQRVTLRCSPRSGDLSVYWYQQSLDQGLQFLIQYYNGEERAKGNILERFSAQQFPDLHSELNLSSLELGDSALYFCASSMGLAGDEQFFGPGTRLTVL.

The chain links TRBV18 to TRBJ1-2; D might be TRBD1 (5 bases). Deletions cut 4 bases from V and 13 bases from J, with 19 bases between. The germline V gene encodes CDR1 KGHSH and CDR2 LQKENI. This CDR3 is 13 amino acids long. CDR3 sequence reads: CASSRGHGGESTF. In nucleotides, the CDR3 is TGTGCCAGCTCACGCGGCCATGGGGGGGAGAGCACCTTC.

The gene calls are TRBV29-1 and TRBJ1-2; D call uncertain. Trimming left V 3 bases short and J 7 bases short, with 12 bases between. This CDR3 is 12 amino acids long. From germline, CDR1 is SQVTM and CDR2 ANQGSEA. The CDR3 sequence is CSVDPGYFGYTF. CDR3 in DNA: TGCAGCGTTGACCCAGGCTACTTTGGCTACACCTTC.

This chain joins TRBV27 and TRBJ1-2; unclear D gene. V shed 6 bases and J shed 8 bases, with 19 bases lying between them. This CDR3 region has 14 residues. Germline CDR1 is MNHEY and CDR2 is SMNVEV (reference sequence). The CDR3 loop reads CASSSPGGSVGYTF. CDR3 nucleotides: TGTGCCAGCAGCTCCCCGGGCGGGAGCGTCGGCTACACCTTC.

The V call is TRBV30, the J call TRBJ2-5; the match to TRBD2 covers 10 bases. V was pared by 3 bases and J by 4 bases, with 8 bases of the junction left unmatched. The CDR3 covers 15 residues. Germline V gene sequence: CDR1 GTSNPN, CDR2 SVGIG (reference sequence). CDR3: CAWSIVAGGGETQYF. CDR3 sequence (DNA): TGTGCCTGGAGCATTGTAGCGGGGGGTGGAGAGACCCAGTACTTC. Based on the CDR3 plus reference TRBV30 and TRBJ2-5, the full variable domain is SQTIHQWPATLVQPVGSPLSLECTVEGTSNPNLYWYRQAAGRGLQLLFYSVGIGQISSEVPQNLSASRPQDRQFILSSKKLLLSDSGFYLCAWSIVAGGGETQYFGPGTRLLVL.

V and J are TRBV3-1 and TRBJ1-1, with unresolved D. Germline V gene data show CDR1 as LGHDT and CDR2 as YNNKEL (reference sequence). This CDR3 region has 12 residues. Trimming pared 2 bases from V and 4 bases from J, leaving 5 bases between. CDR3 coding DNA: TGTGCCAGCAGCCAATTCAGCACTGAAGCTTTCTTT. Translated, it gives CASSQFSTEAFF.